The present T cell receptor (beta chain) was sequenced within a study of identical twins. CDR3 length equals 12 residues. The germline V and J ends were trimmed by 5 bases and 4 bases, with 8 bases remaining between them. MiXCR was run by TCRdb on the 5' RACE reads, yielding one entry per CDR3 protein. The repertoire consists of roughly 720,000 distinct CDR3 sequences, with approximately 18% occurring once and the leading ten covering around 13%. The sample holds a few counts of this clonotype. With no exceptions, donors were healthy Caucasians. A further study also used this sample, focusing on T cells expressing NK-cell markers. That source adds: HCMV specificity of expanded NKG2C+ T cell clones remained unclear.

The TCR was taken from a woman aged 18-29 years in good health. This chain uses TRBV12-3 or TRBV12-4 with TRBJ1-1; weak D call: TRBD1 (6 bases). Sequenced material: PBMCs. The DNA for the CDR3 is TGTGCCAGCAGTCAGGGGAGCACTGAAGCTTTCTTT. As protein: CASSQGSTEAFF.